This T cell receptor beta chain appears in the sequencing data of a study of vaccination effects on CD4 cells after COVID-19. Across the study: Either the BNT162b2 or mRNA-1273 vaccine was given to participants in two doses.

Method: immunoSEQ multiplex PCR; TCRdb's copy keeps in-frame clones and lacks some. The sample lists roughly 64,000 clones; more than 60% were seen once. Cells that had been cultured for 9 to 10 days were the source of isolated CD4+ T cells. Cultures got half-medium changes with IL-2 on days 3 and 7. Regarding this clone: As yet, its antigen is unknown.

Deletions cut 2 bases from V and 0 bases from J, with 11 bases between. This CDR3 spans 15 amino acids. Germline values: CDR1 MDHEN, CDR2 SYDVKM. Regarding the study as a whole: Late post-vaccination samples showed marked contraction of infection- and vaccine-induced clones.

The gene calls are TRBV28 and TRBJ2-7; D is ambiguous. The source of this sequence is a human donor who had a prior SARS-CoV-2 infection. Material: CD4+ T cells from PBMCs cultured without peptide, obtained before COVID-19 vaccination. DNA for the CDR3: TGTGCCAGCAGTTTAGAGGCCAGGAGCTCCTACGAGCAGTACTTC. This encodes CASSLEARSSYEQYF.